Described below is a single T cell receptor (beta chain) sequence and its context. Its cognate antigen is unknown. Clones were read by immunoSEQ multiplex PCR, and TCRdb kept only the in-frame ones, dropping some. Of about 67,000 clones listed, around nine tenths are singletons. This record belongs to a study of a mutant IDH1 vaccine in newly diagnosed glioma. Across the whole study: Vaccinations were initiated 4-6 weeks following radiotherapy alone, or were given together with temozolomide cycles. Study-wide results and caveats: Vaccination elicited immune responses in approximately 92% of patients.

Germline lookup yields CDR1 SGHTA and CDR2 FQGNSA. The CDR3 spans 16 residues. Trimming took 1 base from V and 1 from J; bases not matched to a gene: 5. Noted time point: week 11, during vaccination. Every vaccine dose comprised 300 ug of mutant IDH1 20-mer peptide plus topical imiquimod. The specimen was PBMCs, collected from a glioma patient whose treatment included an IDH1 peptide vaccine. This clonotype was sampled from a man between 40 and 49 years old with glioma. The chain uses TRBV7-2 and TRBJ2-3, with 7 bases that match TRBD2. The CDR3 loop reads CASSLDRAGGTDTQYF. DNA for the CDR3: TGTGCCAGCAGCTTAGATCGGGCGGGGGGCACAGATACGCAGTATTTT.